This T cell receptor (beta chain) appears in the sequencing data of a study of cytomegalovirus exposure and HLA in healthy donors. Study information: In a later analysis, the 110 or so validation repertoires were reported to have used the same platform as the approximately 620 first-cohort repertoires. Study-level findings and limits: High specificity and sensitivity for cytomegalovirus status were reported for the classifier.

The V and J ends lost 1 base and 4 bases respectively, with 10 bases between them. There are 14 residues in the CDR3. Germline V CDR1 and CDR2: SEHNR, FQNEAQ (reference sequence). Libraries were prepared by immunoSEQ multiplex PCR; TCRdb keeps only in-frame clonotypes and omits some of them. The data show 150,000 to 200,000 clones, 85% seen once. Comments on this clone: Its antigen is unidentified.

The source is a man aged 18 to 29 in good health and CMV-seropositive. What was sequenced was PBMCs. The chain carries TRBV7-9 and TRBJ1-1; perhaps TRBD1 as D (6 bases). The CDR3 sequence: CASSLEGGGTEAFF. CDR3 bases: TGTGCCAGCAGCTTAGAAGGGGGGGGCACTGAAGCTTTCTTT.